This T cell receptor (beta chain) originates from a study of T-cell memory formation after mild COVID-19. Germline CDR1 is DFQATT and CDR2 is SNEGSKA (reference sequence). This CDR3 spans 13 amino acids. V was cut by 5 bases and J by 3 bases, with 13 bases left in between. TCRdb re-called the 5' RACE reads with MiXCR, one entry per CDR3 protein. The data hold 350,000 to 500,000 distinct CDR3 sequences, with over 15% observed a single time. Sequenced material: PBMCs or a T cell subset sorted from them (not recorded which). This chain joins TRBV20-1 and TRBJ1-2, with D unclear. This sequence originates from a man aged 18 to 29 who had mild COVID-19 (a few samples of this study predate the infection). Cell type and time point are not known. CDR3 loop: CSADPAGDYGYTF. DNA of the CDR3: TGCAGTGCTGACCCGGCCGGGGACTATGGCTACACCTTC.